Detailed here is one T cell receptor (beta chain). The CDR3 length is 14 residues. The CD8+ and CD4+ T cells were negatively isolated, with the TEMRA cells enriched by FACS. The entry originates in a study of CD8 T cells in Susac syndrome. A quantity of about 0.5 to 1 ug RNA underwent reverse transcription using random hexamers. TCRdb called the immunoSEQ multiplex PCR reads again in MiXCR, with one record for every CDR3 protein. This repertoire shows roughly 160,000 distinct CDR3 sequences, about 94% found once; its top ten account for about 0.13%. The sequencing sample was made of CD4+ T cells from PBMCs. This TCR derives from a human donor in good health. The chain carries TRBV21-1 and TRBJ1-1. TRBV21-1 is flagged as a pseudogene. CDR3 coding DNA: TGTGCCAGCAGCAATTCAGTCAGGCCACGTGAAGCTTTCTTT. Its translation is CASSNSVRPREAFF.